Shown below are 20 T cell receptor beta chains from a single sample sequenced in a study of blood T cells in healthy people across ages. Through a sample-barcoded 5' primer and a J-beta primer mix, a second PCR was run for roughly 6 to 12 cycles. MiXCR was run by TCRdb on the 5' RACE reads, yielding one entry per CDR3 protein. This sample has 1.8 million or so distinct CDR3 sequences, with more than 35% found just once. Sequenced sample: blood. These receptors all come from a human donor in good health.

The genes are TRBV29-1 and TRBJ1-2; D might be TRBD1 (5 bases). V shed 5 bases and J shed 6 bases, with 13 bases lying between them. Germline assignment: CDR1 SQVTM and CDR2 ANQGSEA. This CDR3 is 12 amino acids long. The DNA of the CDR3 is TGCAGCGTTCGGCAGGGCCTTGATGGCTACACCTTC. Its protein product is CSVRQGLDGYTF.

Only a few counts were recorded for this clonotype. V is TRBV7-2 and J is TRBJ2-7, with 10 positions matching TRBD1. CDR1 and CDR2 (germline): SGHTA, FQGNSA. The CDR3 length is 15 residues. V lost 5 bases and J lost 3; bases outside the gene matches: 7. The CDR3 region is CASSPRGQGIYEQYF. The DNA for the CDR3 is TGTGCCAGCAGCCCCCGGGGACAGGGGATCTACGAGCAGTACTTC.

The CDR3 DNA follows: TGTGCCAGCAGTTACGATCAAATCAATCAGCCCCAGCATTTT. As protein: CASSYDQINQPQHF. The chain is built from TRBV6-2 or TRBV6-3 and TRBJ1-5; D not certain. The V gene lost 2 bases and the J gene lost 3 bases, with 8 bases spanning the gap. CDR3 length: 14 residues. Germline V gene lookup returns CDR1 MNHEY and CDR2 SVGEGT.

The J gene is TRBJ2-7, the V gene TRBV10-3; D not resolved. The germline V and J ends were trimmed by 2 bases and 4 bases, with 9 bases remaining between them. The CDR3 extends over 13 amino acids. Germline assignment: CDR1 ENHRY and CDR2 SYGVKD. The CDR3: CAISEHGVYEQYF. The CDR3 nucleotides read TGTGCCATCAGTGAGCACGGAGTATACGAGCAGTACTTC.

Here the CDR3 DNA reads TGCGCCAGCAGCCAAGAATCTAGAGAGGGTTCCGGGGAGCTGTTTTTT. Protein product: CASSQESREGSGELFF. The chain recombines TRBV4-3 with TRBJ2-2, with a weak D call TRBD2 (5 bases). The germline V gene encodes CDR1 LGHNA and CDR2 YSLEER. This CDR3 region has 16 residues. V lost 0 bases to trimming and J lost 6 bases, with 14 bases between them.

V gene TRBV5-5 combines with J gene TRBJ1-5; D perhaps matches TRBD1 (5 bases). The V end was cut by 1 base, the J end by 11 bases, with 16 bases between. Germline CDR1 is SGHKS and CDR2 is YYEKEE (reference sequence). CDR3 length: 14 residues. Here the CDR3 reads CASSLIGDQATQHF. The CDR3 region has the DNA TGTGCCAGCAGCTTGATAGGGGACCAGGCGACCCAGCATTTT.

The chain carries TRBV4-3 and TRBJ1-1; D remains ambiguous. The CDR3 is 14 amino acids. Deletions cut 2 bases from V and 0 bases from J, with 7 bases between. Germline V CDR1 and CDR2: LGHNA, YSLEER. Here the CDR3 reads CASSQTTLNTEAFF. CDR3 sequence (DNA): TGCGCCAGCAGCCAAACGACATTGAACACTGAAGCTTTCTTT.

The table lists this clonotype with a few counts. A read error may produce the germline difference seen at one junction end. This chain links TRBV7-6 with TRBJ2-1; 9 nucleotides line up with TRBD2. CDR1 and CDR2 (germline): SGHVS, FNYEAQ. The CDR3 sequence is 15 residues long. DNA for the CDR3: TGCGCCAGCAGCTCTCTAGCGGGGATTTTCGATGAGCAGTTCTTC. Translated, it gives CASSSLAGIFDEQFF.

This chain uses TRBV6-6 with TRBJ2-4, with TRBD2 matching 10 bases. The end of the DNA is better explained by TRBJ2-7, so the J call may be wrong. Germline V CDR1 and CDR2: MNHNY, SVGAGI (reference sequence). This CDR3 is built from 16 residues. CDR3 DNA: TGTGCCAGCAGACAACAGGGCGCTAGCGGGGGATACGAGCAGTACTTC. Protein: CASRQQGASGGYEQYF.

The chain has TRBV5-6 and TRBJ2-1, with D perhaps matching TRBD2 (6 bases). Germline-derived CDR1 and CDR2 are SGHDT and YYEEEE. Trimming took off 3 bases at V and 3 bases at J, with 19 bases between the two ends. The CDR3 contains 17 residues. The CDR3 sequence is CASSSGSQGGFYNEQFF. The CDR3 coding sequence is TGTGCCAGCAGCTCCGGGAGCCAGGGTGGTTTCTACAATGAGCAGTTCTTC. The complete variable domain, with remaining parts taken from reference TRBV5-6 and TRBJ2-1, reads DAGVTQSPTHLIKTRGQQVTLRCSPKSGHDTVSWYQQALGQGPQFIFQYYEEEERQRGNFPDRFSGHQFPNYSSELNVNALLLGDSALYLCASSSGSQGGFYNEQFFGPGTRLTVL.

This clonotype was picked up a small number of times. The chain is built from TRBV4-2 and TRBJ1-5; D remains ambiguous. Trimming removed 1 base at V and 1 base at J, with 5 bases between. The V gene's germline CDR1 is LGHNA and CDR2 YNFKEQ. The CDR3 length is 14 residues. The CDR3 bases are TGTGCCAGCAGCCAAGTAAGCAGCAATCAGCCCCAGCATTTT. This codes for CASSQVSSNQPQHF.

Regarding this clonotype: Sequence at one end of the junction differs from germline and may be a read error. The chain recombines TRBV20-1 with TRBJ1-1; the match to TRBD1 covers 9 bases. The germline gives CDR1 DFQATT, CDR2 SNEGSKA (reference sequence). This CDR3 is built from 13 residues. DNA for the CDR3: TGCAGCGCTAGATTGGGACAGGGAGGAGAAGCTTTCTTT. Its protein is CSARLGQGGEAFF.

The J gene is TRBJ2-5, the V gene TRBV20-1; no definite D call. The CDR3 has 14 amino acids. V gave up 0 bases and J gave up 2 bases, with 10 bases separating them. Germline lookup yields CDR1 DFQATT and CDR2 SNEGSKA (reference sequence). As DNA, the CDR3 is TGCAGTGCTAGAGATGCGGCTTCTCAAGAGACCCAGTACTTC. Translation gives CSARDAASQETQYF.

This chain connects TRBV2 to TRBJ2-3; D is possibly TRBD1 (6 bases). CDR1 and CDR2 (germline): SNHLY, FYNNEI. The CDR3 is made up of 13 amino acids. The V end was cut by 8 bases, the J end by 6 bases, with 15 bases between. The CDR3 bases are TGTGCCAGCGTGAGGACAGTTGGGGATACGCAGTATTTT. Translated, it gives CASVRTVGDTQYF.

The CDR3 reads CASSPGDDYEQYF. CDR3 coding DNA: TGTGCCAGCAGCCCTGGAGACGACTACGAGCAGTACTTC. J is TRBJ2-7 and V is TRBV7-2; D gene ambiguous. Trimming removed 5 bases from V and 3 bases from J, with 11 bases in between. CDR1 is SGHTA and CDR2 is FQGNSA in the germline V gene. This CDR3 is built from 13 residues.

V gene TRBV20-1 combines with J gene TRBJ1-5; the match to TRBD1 covers 8 bases. This CDR3 spans 13 amino acids. The trim removed 3 bases at V and 8 bases at J, leaving 6 bases unmatched. Germline CDR1 and CDR2: DFQATT and SNEGSKA (reference sequence). The CDR3 loop is CSASRTGQEPQHF. CDR3 sequence (DNA): TGCAGTGCTAGTCGGACAGGGCAGGAGCCCCAGCATTTT.

V usage is TRBV7-8 and J usage is TRBJ2-7; 9 positions agree with TRBD1. V shed 5 bases and J 12 bases; nucleotides not matched to a gene: 8. There are 12 residues in the CDR3. The germline V gene encodes CDR1 SGHVS and CDR2 FQNEAQ. CDR3: CASSRTGQGAYF. DNA of the CDR3: TGTGCCAGCAGCCGTACGGGACAGGGTGCGTACTTC. Full variable domain (rest looked up from reference TRBV7-8 and TRBJ2-7): GAGVSQSPRYKVAKRGQDVALRCDPISGHVSLFWYQQALGQGPEFLTYFQNEAQLDKSGLPSDRFFAERPEGSVSTLKIQRTQQEDSAVYLCASSRTGQGAYFGPGTRLTVT.

V gene TRBV20-1 combines with J gene TRBJ2-4; D perhaps matches TRBD2 (5 bases). V dropped 0 bases and J dropped 13 bases, with 16 bases sitting between them. Germline V lookup: CDR1 DFQATT, CDR2 SNEGSKA (reference sequence). The CDR3 consists of 13 residues. CDR3 residues: CSARDQRIREQYF. The CDR3 DNA follows: TGCAGTGCTAGAGACCAAAGGATAAGGGAGCAGTACTTC.

This clonotype was seen a few times. The chain carries TRBV5-1 and TRBJ2-7; the match to TRBD2 covers 16 bases. Unmatched junction bases numbered 11, after V lost 4 bases and J lost 4 bases. The CDR3 loop spans 18 amino acids. Per the germline V gene, CDR1 is SGHRS and CDR2 is YFSETQ. CDR3 loop: CASSGEGLAGGPPYEQYF. The CDR3 DNA follows: TGCGCCAGCAGCGGCGAGGGACTAGCGGGGGGGCCACCGTACGAGCAGTACTTC.

The table lists this clonotype with a few counts. V is TRBV28 and J is TRBJ2-1; a weak D match, TRBD1 (5 bases). CDR1 and CDR2 (germline): MDHEN, SYDVKM. The CDR3 covers 14 residues. The V end lost 5 bases, the J end lost 7 bases, and 15 bases lay between the germline ends. This chain's CDR3 is CASSRRREWNEQFF. The CDR3 coding sequence is TGTGCCAGCAGTCGGCGCAGGGAATGGAATGAGCAGTTCTTC.